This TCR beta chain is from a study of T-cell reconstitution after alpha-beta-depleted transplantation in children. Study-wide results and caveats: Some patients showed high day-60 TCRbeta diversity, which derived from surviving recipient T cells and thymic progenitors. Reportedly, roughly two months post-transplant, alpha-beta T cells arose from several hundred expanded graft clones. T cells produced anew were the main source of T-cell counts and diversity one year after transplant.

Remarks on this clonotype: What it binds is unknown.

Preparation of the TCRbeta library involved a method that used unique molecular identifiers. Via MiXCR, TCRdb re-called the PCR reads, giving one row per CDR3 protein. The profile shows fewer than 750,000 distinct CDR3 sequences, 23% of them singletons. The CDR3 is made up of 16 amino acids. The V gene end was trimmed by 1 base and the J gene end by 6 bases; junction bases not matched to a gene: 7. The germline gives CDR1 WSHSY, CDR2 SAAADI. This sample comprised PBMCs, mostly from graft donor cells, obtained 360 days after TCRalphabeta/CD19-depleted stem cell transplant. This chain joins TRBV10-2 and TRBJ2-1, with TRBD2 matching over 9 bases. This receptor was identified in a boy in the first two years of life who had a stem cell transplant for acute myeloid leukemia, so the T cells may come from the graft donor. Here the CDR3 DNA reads TGCGCCAGCAGTGAGTGGGGCGGGGGGGTCAGCAATGAGCAGTTCTTC. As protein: CASSEWGGGVSNEQFF.